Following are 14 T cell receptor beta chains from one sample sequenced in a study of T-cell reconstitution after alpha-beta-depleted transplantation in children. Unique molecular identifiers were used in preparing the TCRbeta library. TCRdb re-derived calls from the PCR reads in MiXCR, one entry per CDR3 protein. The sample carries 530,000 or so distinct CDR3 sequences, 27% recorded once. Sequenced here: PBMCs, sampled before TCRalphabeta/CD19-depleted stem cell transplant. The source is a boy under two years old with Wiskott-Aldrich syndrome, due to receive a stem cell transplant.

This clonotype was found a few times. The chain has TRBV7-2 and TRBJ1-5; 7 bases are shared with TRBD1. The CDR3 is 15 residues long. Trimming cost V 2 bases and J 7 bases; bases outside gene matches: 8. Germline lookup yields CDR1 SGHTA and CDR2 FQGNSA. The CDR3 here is CASSLTSGGGQPQHF. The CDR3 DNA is TGTGCCAGCAGCTTAACATCAGGGGGAGGACAGCCCCAGCATTTT.

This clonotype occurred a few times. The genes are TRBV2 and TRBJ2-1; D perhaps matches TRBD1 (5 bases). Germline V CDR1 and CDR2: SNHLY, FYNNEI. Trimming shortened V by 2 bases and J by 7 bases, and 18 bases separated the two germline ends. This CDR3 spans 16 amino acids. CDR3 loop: CASSERSDRIRNEQFF. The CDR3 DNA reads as TGTGCCAGCAGTGAACGTTCCGACAGAATCCGTAATGAGCAGTTCTTC.

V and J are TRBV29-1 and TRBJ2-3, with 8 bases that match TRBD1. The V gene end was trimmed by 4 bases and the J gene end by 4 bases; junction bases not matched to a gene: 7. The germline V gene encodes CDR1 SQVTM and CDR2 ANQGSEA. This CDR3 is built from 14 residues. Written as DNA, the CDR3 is TGCAGCGTTGTTCGGACAGGGAACGCAGATACGCAGTATTTT. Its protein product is CSVVRTGNADTQYF.

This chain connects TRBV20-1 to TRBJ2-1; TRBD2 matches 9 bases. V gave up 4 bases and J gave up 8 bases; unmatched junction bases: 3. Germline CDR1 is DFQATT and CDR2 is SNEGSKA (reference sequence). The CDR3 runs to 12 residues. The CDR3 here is CSAIRLADEQFF. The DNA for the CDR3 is TGCAGTGCTATAAGACTAGCGGATGAGCAGTTCTTC.

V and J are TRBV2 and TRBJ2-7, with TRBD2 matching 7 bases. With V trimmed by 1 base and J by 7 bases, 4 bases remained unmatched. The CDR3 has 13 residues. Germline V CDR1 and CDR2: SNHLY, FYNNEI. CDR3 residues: CASSEGGSGEQYF. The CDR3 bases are TGTGCCAGCAGTGAAGGCGGGAGTGGAGAGCAGTACTTC. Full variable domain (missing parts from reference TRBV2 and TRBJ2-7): EPEVTQTPSHQVTQMGQEVILRCVPISNHLYFYWYRQILGQKVEFLVSFYNNEISEKSEIFDDQFSVERPDGSNFTLKIRSTKLEDSAMYFCASSEGGSGEQYFGPGTRLTVT.

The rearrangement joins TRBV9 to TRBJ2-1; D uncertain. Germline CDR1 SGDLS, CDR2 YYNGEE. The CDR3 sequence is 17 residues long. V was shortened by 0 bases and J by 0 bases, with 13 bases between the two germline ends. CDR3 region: CASSVASTTRSYNEQFF. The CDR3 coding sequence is TGTGCCAGCAGCGTAGCTTCGACCACCCGCTCCTACAATGAGCAGTTCTTC.

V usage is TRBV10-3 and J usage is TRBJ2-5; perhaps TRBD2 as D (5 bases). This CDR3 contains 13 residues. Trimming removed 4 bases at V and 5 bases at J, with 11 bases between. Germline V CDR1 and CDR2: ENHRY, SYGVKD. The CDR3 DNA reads TGTGCCATCAGTGCGCTGGAGGCGGAGACCCAGTACTTC. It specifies CAISALEAETQYF.

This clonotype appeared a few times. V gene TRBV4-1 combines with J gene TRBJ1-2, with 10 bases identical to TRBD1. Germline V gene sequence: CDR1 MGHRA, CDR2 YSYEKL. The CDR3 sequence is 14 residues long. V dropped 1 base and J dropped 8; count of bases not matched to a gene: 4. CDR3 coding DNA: TGCGCCAGCAGCCAAGCAGGGACAGGGGTCGGCTACACCTTC. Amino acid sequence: CASSQAGTGVGYTF.

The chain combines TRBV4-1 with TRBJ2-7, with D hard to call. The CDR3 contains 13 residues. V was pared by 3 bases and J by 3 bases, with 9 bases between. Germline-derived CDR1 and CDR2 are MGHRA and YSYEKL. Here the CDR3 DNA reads TGCGCCAGCAGCCACACGACGGACTACGAGCAGTACTTC. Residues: CASSHTTDYEQYF.

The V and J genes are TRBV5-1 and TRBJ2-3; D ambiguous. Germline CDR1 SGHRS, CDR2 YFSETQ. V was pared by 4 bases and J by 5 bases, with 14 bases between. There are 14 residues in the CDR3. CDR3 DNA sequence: TGCGCCAGCAGCGGTGGACGGCCCCGAGATACGCAGTATTTT. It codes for CASSGGRPRDTQYF.

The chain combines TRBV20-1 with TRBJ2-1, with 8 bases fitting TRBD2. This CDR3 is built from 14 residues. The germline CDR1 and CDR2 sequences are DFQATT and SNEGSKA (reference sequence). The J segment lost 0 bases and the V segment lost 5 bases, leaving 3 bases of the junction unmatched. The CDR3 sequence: CSAYSGVSYNEQFF. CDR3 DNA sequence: TGCAGTGCTTATAGCGGGGTCTCCTACAATGAGCAGTTCTTC.

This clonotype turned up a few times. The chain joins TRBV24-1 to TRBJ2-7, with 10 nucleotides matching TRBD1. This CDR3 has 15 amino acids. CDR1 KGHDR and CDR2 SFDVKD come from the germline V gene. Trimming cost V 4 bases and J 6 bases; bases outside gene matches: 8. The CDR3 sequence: CATSDPGTGALEQYF. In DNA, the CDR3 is TGTGCCACCAGTGACCCCGGGACAGGGGCTCTCGAGCAGTACTTC.

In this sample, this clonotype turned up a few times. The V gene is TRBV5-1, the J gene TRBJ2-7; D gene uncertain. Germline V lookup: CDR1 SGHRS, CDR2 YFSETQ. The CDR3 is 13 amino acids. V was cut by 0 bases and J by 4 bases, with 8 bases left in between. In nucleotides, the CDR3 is TGCGCCAGCAGCTTGGGGAACAATTACGAGCAGTACTTC. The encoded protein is CASSLGNNYEQYF.

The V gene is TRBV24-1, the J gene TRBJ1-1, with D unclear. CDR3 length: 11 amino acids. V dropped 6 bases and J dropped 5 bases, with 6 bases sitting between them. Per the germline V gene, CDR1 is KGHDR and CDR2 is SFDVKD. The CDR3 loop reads CATSNRTEAFF. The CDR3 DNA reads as TGTGCCACCAGTAACAGAACTGAAGCTTTCTTT.